These T cell receptor beta chains were read from a single sample in a study of OX40 agonist ivuxolimab in advanced cancers. Libraries were prepared by immunoSEQ multiplex PCR; TCRdb keeps only in-frame clonotypes and omits some of them. The sample lists about 33,000 clones; about 81% were seen once. The sequenced sample was CD4+ or CD8+ T cells sorted from blood, obtained in a trial of the OX40 agonist ivuxolimab. The receptors shown here come from an adult with an advanced solid tumor such as melanoma, head and neck, liver or kidney cancer. Each CDR3 is given with its conserved first and last residue. The order of the fields is CDR3 DNA, CDR3 protein, D gene, CDR3 length, V gene, clone size, J gene. D genes are given only for firm matches. Size is omitted from some rows. Given values are once, few, many or a class for expanded clones.

DNA: TGTGCCAGCAGTTCGCCTAATAACTATGGCTACACCTTC; CDR3: CASSSPNNYGYTF; D: -; length: 13; V: TRBV27; size: -; J: TRBJ1-2
DNA: TGTGCCAGCAGCCCACAGGGTCTGGGAAAACTGTTTTTT; CDR3: CASSPQGLGKLFF; D: -; length: 13; V: TRBV9; size: -; J: TRBJ1-4
DNA: TGTGCCAGCAATCCCCTAGCGGGGGGGGTCAATGAGCAGTTCTTC; CDR3: CASNPLAGGVNEQFF; D: TRBD2; length: 15; V: TRBV27; size: once; J: TRBJ2-1
DNA: TGTGCCAGCATAAGGGGGGCGAGCGCCTACGAGCAGTACTTC; CDR3: CASIRGASAYEQYF; D: -; length: 14; V: TRBV27; size: -; J: TRBJ2-7
DNA: TGTGCCAGCAGTGGGGGGGGGAATGAGCAGTTCTTC; CDR3: CASSGGGNEQFF; D: TRBD2; length: 12; V: TRBV27; size: -; J: TRBJ2-1
DNA: TGTGCCAGCCTCGGAGGGAGTTTACGTGAGCAGTACTTC; CDR3: CASLGGSLREQYF; D: -; length: 13; V: TRBV7-9; size: -; J: TRBJ2-7
DNA: TGTGCCAGCGGATCGACAGAGGGCATTCAGTACTTC; CDR3: CASGSTEGIQYF; D: -; length: 12; V: TRBV7-9; size: -; J: TRBJ2-4
DNA: TGCAGCGTTGCCGGGACTAGCGTCAATGAGCAGTTCTTC; CDR3: CSVAGTSVNEQFF; D: TRBD2; length: 13; V: TRBV29-1; size: -; J: TRBJ2-1
DNA: TGTGCCAGCAGCCCCTCAGGGCCGTACTATGGCTACACCTTC; CDR3: CASSPSGPYYGYTF; D: -; length: 14; V: TRBV5-6; size: -; J: TRBJ1-2
DNA: TGTGCCAGCAGTTTAGTGGGGGGGCCGGTTTACGAGCAGTACTTC; CDR3: CASSLVGGPVYEQYF; D: -; length: 15; V: TRBV27; size: -; J: TRBJ2-7
DNA: TGTGCCAGCAGAAACCCGGGAGCTACGCAGTATTTT; CDR3: CASRNPGATQYF; D: -; length: 12; V: TRBV27; size: few; J: TRBJ2-3
DNA: TGTGCCAGCAGCTCTCGGACTAGCGGGAACTACTACGAGCAGTACTTC; CDR3: CASSSRTSGNYYEQYF; D: TRBD2; length: 16; V: TRBV27; size: once; J: TRBJ2-7
DNA: TGTGCCAGCAGCTTCGCCAATGAGCAGTTCTTC; CDR3: CASSFANEQFF; D: -; length: 11; V: TRBV5-6; size: -; J: TRBJ2-1
DNA: TGTGCCAGCCGGCCGGGACAGGGTGGAGAAAAACTGTTTTTT; CDR3: CASRPGQGGEKLFF; D: TRBD1; length: 14; V: TRBV19; size: few; J: TRBJ1-4
DNA: TGTGCCAGCCAGGGGGGTAATGGCTACACCTTC; CDR3: CASQGGNGYTF; D: TRBD1; length: 11; V: TRBV19; size: once; J: TRBJ1-2
DNA: TGTGCCAGCAGCTCCCCAGAGGCTAGCGGGGGAACTAGCACAGATACGCAGTATTTT; CDR3: CASSSPEASGGTSTDTQYF; D: TRBD2; length: 19; V: TRBV7-9; size: medium-sized; J: TRBJ2-3
DNA: TGTGCCAGCAGTCGGACAGGGGGGGACACCGGGGAGCTGTTTTTT; CDR3: CASSRTGGDTGELFF; D: TRBD1; length: 15; V: TRBV6-5; size: -; J: TRBJ2-2
DNA: TGTGCCAGCACTACCGGGACAGGGGATTCACCCCTCCACTTT; CDR3: CASTTGTGDSPLHF; D: TRBD1; length: 14; V: TRBV9; size: -; J: TRBJ1-6
DNA: TGTGCCAGCAGCCCCGGGACAGATTTCAACACTGAAGCTTTCTTT; CDR3: CASSPGTDFNTEAFF; D: TRBD1; length: 15; V: TRBV4-2; size: -; J: TRBJ1-1
DNA: TGTGCCAGCAGCTTTCCTGGGGGTCTTGGTCAGGGAGCTTTCTTT; CDR3: CASSFPGGLGQGAFF; D: -; length: 15; V: TRBV5-4; size: -; J: TRBJ1-1
DNA: TGCGCCAGCAGCTTGTTAGCGGGAGAAGATACGCAGTATTTT; CDR3: CASSLLAGEDTQYF; D: TRBD2; length: 14; V: TRBV5-1; size: -; J: TRBJ2-3
DNA: TGTGCCAGCAGCTTAGGAGCGGAGATCTACAATGAGCAGTTCTTC; CDR3: CASSLGAEIYNEQFF; D: -; length: 15; V: TRBV5-4; size: -; J: TRBJ2-1
DNA: TGTGCCAGCAGCTTCTACAGGGCCCACTATGGCTACACCTTC; CDR3: CASSFYRAHYGYTF; D: -; length: 14; V: TRBV5-4; size: -; J: TRBJ1-2
DNA: TGTGCCAGCAGTCCGACTAGCGGGAGGGCAATACGCCAAGAGACCCAGTACTTC; CDR3: CASSPTSGRAIRQETQYF; D: TRBD2; length: 18; V: TRBV28; size: -; J: TRBJ2-5
DNA: TGTGCCAGCAAGGTTTTGTTCCTCCAAGAGACCCAGTACTTC; CDR3: CASKVLFLQETQYF; D: -; length: 14; V: TRBV2; size: -; J: TRBJ2-5
DNA: TGTGCCTCTTATCCGGGCCCAAAGGAAGTCAACTATGGCTACACCTTC; CDR3: CASYPGPKEVNYGYTF; D: -; length: 16; V: TRBV30; size: -; J: TRBJ1-2
DNA: TGTGCCAGCAGCTTACGGAGGCGAGGTGGGGCCAACGTCCTGACTTTC; CDR3: CASSLRRRGGANVLTF; D: -; length: 16; V: TRBV13; size: -; J: TRBJ2-6
DNA: TGTGCCAGCAGCCCAGGGGCAACTAATGAAAAACTGTTTTTT; CDR3: CASSPGATNEKLFF; D: -; length: 14; V: TRBV5-8; size: -; J: TRBJ1-4